Following are 5 T cell receptor beta chains from one sample sequenced in a study of blood T cell repertoires in COVID-19. This table comes from immunoSEQ multiplex PCR, and its TCRdb copy is limited to in-frame clones, with some not included. The table records about 180,000 clones, approximately 90% of them present only once. The specimen sequenced was peripheral blood. Receptors originate from a woman aged 25-40 years with active or convalescent COVID-19.

V and J are TRBV19 and TRBJ1-2; 8 bases align to TRBD1. Germline V gene lookup returns CDR1 LNHDA and CDR2 SQIVND (reference sequence). The V gene end was trimmed by 3 bases and the J gene end by 4 bases; junction bases not matched to a gene: 4. The CDR3 is 14 residues long. The CDR3 DNA sequence: TGTGCCAGTAGTATTCGGACAGGGACCTATGGCTACACCTTC. Its protein is CASSIRTGTYGYTF.

The chain employs TRBV19 and TRBJ2-1; 7 bases are a match to TRBD2. Germline V gives CDR1 LNHDA, CDR2 SQIVND (reference sequence). This CDR3 has 16 amino acids. Losses at the gene ends were 3 bases for V and 6 bases for J; bases not matched to a gene: 11. The CDR3 is CASSIYGRELTNEQFF. CDR3 DNA sequence: TGTGCCAGTAGTATTTATGGGCGGGAGCTAACCAATGAGCAGTTCTTC. Full variable domain (remainder filled in from reference TRBV19 and TRBJ2-1): DGGITQSPKYLFRKEGQNVTLSCEQNLNHDAMYWYRQDPGQGLRLIYYSQIVNDFQKGDIAEGYSVSREKKESFPLTVTSAQKNPTAFYLCASSIYGRELTNEQFFGPGTRLTVL.

The chain uses TRBV18 and TRBJ1-4; TRBD1 aligns across 7 bases. Germline loops: CDR1 KGHSH, CDR2 LQKENI. The V and J ends lost 2 bases and 8 bases, in that order; junction bases with no gene match: 8. The CDR3 extends over 15 amino acids. The CDR3 here is CASSPNRGHREKLFF. DNA for the CDR3: TGTGCCAGCTCACCAAACAGGGGCCATCGCGAAAAACTGTTTTTT.

The DNA for the CDR3 is TGTGCCAGCAGCGAAAGACTAGCGGGAGACAATGAGCAGTTCTTC. This sequence encodes CASSERLAGDNEQFF. This sequence joins TRBV7-9 and TRBJ2-1, with 12 nucleotides matching TRBD2. The CDR3 is 15 amino acids. V was pared by 5 bases and J by 5 bases, with 4 bases of the junction left unmatched. Germline CDR1 reads SEHNR; CDR2 reads FQNEAQ (reference sequence).

V gene TRBV3-1 (or the pseudogene TRBV3-2) combines with J gene TRBJ1-1; D is uncertain. Looked up from germline, CDR1 is LGHDT and CDR2 is YNNKEL (reference sequence). Trimming took off 1 base at V and 0 bases at J, with 15 bases between the two ends. The CDR3 sequence is 17 residues long. CDR3 in DNA: TGTGCCAGCAGCCAAGGGGCAAAGATGGTTATGAACACTGAAGCTTTCTTT. Translating gives CASSQGAKMVMNTEAFF.